Listed below are T cell receptor beta chains from one sample, sequenced in a study of shared clonotypes between healthy human individuals. Assay used: immunoSEQ multiplex PCR; TCRdb lists only in-frame clones, some missing. Among about 690,000 clones listed, 90% were seen once. Source material: memory CD8+ T cells from PBMCs. The receptors were gathered from a man younger than 30 in good health. Some clones in this sample may be carry-over from other donors' samples. Both conserved end residues are part of each CDR3. The D gene is left open where the match is weak. Clone size appears in some rows only: once, few, many, or a class for an expanded clone.

>.|.|TRBJ2-7|TRBV28
TGTGCCAGCAGTACCCGGGACTCCCGCTACGAGCAGTACTTC
CASSTRDSRYEQYF
>.|TRBD1|TRBJ2-7|TRBV19
TGTGCCACTATTAACAGGGGTTCCTACGAGCAGTACTTC
CATINRGSYEQYF
>.|.|TRBJ2-3|TRBV28
TGTGCCAGCAGCCTACGCCAGCGAGGGTCAGATACGCAGTATTTT
CASSLRQRGSDTQYF
>.|.|TRBJ2-2|TRBV11-2
TGTGCCAGCAGAAATAGGGTTACAGGGAGGTACACCGGGGAGCTGTTTTTT
CASRNRVTGRYTGELFF
>.|.|TRBJ2-3|TRBV5-1
TGCGCCAGCAGCTTGGGGGCTACCCAATCCCCCACAGATACGCAGTATTTT
CASSLGATQSPTDTQYF
>once|.|TRBJ1-3|TRBV5-6
TGTGCCAGCAGCTTGTTAGGGGAGGGAAACACCATATATTTT
CASSLLGEGNTIYF
>.|TRBD1|TRBJ2-7|TRBV27
TGTGCCAGCACCCGGGACAGGGGATCCGAGCAGTACTTC
CASTRDRGSEQYF
>once|.|TRBJ2-1|TRBV9
TGTGCCAGCAGCGATAGCGGAAGCTCCTACAATGAGCAGTTCTTC
CASSDSGSSYNEQFF
>once|.|TRBJ2-7|TRBV6-5
TGTGCCAGCAGTCCGAGGGGCCTGGGCGAGCAGTACTTC
CASSPRGLGEQYF
>.|.|TRBJ2-7|TRBV7-2
TGTGCCAGCAGCTTAGTAGTTTCAGGTAGTCACGAGCAGTACTTC
CASSLVVSGSHEQYF
>.|.|TRBJ1-2|TRBV9
TGTGCCAGCAGCGTAGGGGGCGGGCCCCACTATGGCTACACCTTC
CASSVGGGPHYGYTF
>.|.|TRBJ2-3|TRBV11-2
TGTGCCAGCAGCTCCAGCCCCCTAGACACAGATACGCAGTATTTT
CASSSSPLDTDTQYF
>.|.|TRBJ2-1|TRBV2
TGTGCCAGCAGTACAGCGGATTACAATGAGCAGTTCTTC
CASSTADYNEQFF
>.|.|TRBJ1-5|TRBV25-1
TGTGCCAGCAGTGAACGTGGCCCCGCGGGGCCCCAGCATTTT
CASSERGPAGPQHF
>.|TRBD1|TRBJ1-2|TRBV4-1
TGCGCCAGCAGCCCGATAGGACAGGGGAGCGGCTACACCTTC
CASSPIGQGSGYTF
>.|.|TRBJ1-1|TRBV7-9
TGTGCCAGCGGGTTATACGCTGGGGGCAACACTGAAGCTTTCTTT
CASGLYAGGNTEAFF
>.|.|TRBJ1-1|TRBV11-2
TGTGCCAGCAGCCCGGGGGCGACTGAAGCTTTCTTT
CASSPGATEAFF
>once|TRBD1|TRBJ2-5|TRBV6-5
TGTGCCAGCACCGCCGGACAGGGGAGGGGGGAGACCCAGTACTTC
CASTAGQGRGETQYF
>.|.|TRBJ2-3|TRBV13
TGTGCCAGCAGCTTGGGGGGTGTGGATACGCAGTATTTT
CASSLGGVDTQYF
>.|.|TRBJ2-3|TRBV15
TGTGCCACCAGCATAGGACAGTTCCCCACAGATACGCAGTATTTT
CATSIGQFPTDTQYF
>.|TRBD1|TRBJ2-7|TRBV5-6
TGTGCCAGCAGCTTGGGGACAGGCCCACAGTACTTC
CASSLGTGPQYF
>.|TRBD2|TRBJ2-1|TRBV6-5
TGTGCCAGCAGTTACTTTCCTAGCGGCTCCTACAATGAGCAGTTCTTC
CASSYFPSGSYNEQFF
>.|.|TRBJ2-3|TRBV7-3
TGTGCCAGCAGCTTAGGACAATGGGATACGCAGTATTTT
CASSLGQWDTQYF
>.|.|TRBJ2-1|TRBV30
TGTGCCTCCATACAGGGAGGGTTGAATGAGCAGTTCTTC
CASIQGGLNEQFF
>.|.|TRBJ1-4|TRBV6-1
TGTGCCAGCACGCCGGGTCAGGGGAAAAAACTGTTTTTT
CASTPGQGKKLFF
>.|.|TRBJ2-1|TRBV7-3
TGTGCCAGCAGCTTAATCCGGGGTGAGCAGTTCTTC
CASSLIRGEQFF
>once|.|TRBJ2-3|TRBV7-9
TGTGCCAGCATCCCTACCTCCCTAATTGGGTCAGATACGCAGTATTTT
CASIPTSLIGSDTQYF
>.|.|TRBJ2-5|TRBV11-2
TGTGCCAGCAGCTTATTTCAGTTAGAACGGAACCAAGAGACCCAGTACTTC
CASSLFQLERNQETQYF
>.|.|TRBJ2-7|TRBV7-9
TGTGCCAGCAGCTTTTGGGGGGACTCCTACGAGCAGTACTTC
CASSFWGDSYEQYF
>once|.|TRBJ2-1|TRBV29-1
TGCAGCGTTAGAGGGACAACAACCTACAATGAGCAGTTCTTC
CSVRGTTTYNEQFF
>.|TRBD2|TRBJ2-7|TRBV10-2
TGCGCCAGCACCTCGACTAGCGGGGCAACCTACGAGCAGTACTTC
CASTSTSGATYEQYF
>.|.|TRBJ2-1|TRBV6-1
TGTGCCAGCAGTGATTATATTGAGCAGTTCTTC
CASSDYIEQFF
>.|.|TRBJ1-2|TRBV9
TGTGCCAGCAGCCCCCGGGCTAACTATGGCTACACCTTC
CASSPRANYGYTF
>.|.|TRBJ1-2|TRBV27
TGTGCCAGCAACCCCGGTAACTATGGCTACACCTTC
CASNPGNYGYTF
>.|.|TRBJ1-5|TRBV27
TGTGCCAGCAGTGCCTGGCCTCTCAATCAGCCCCAGCATTTT
CASSAWPLNQPQHF
>.|.|TRBJ2-7|TRBV7-2
TGTGCCAGCACCCCGGGCCACGAGCAGTACTTC
CASTPGHEQYF
>.|.|TRBJ2-7|TRBV4-1
TGCGCCAGCAGCCAAGATGGCAGCGAGCAGTACTTC
CASSQDGSEQYF
>.|TRBD2|TRBJ2-3|TRBV7-9
TGTGCCAGCAGTGCTACGGGAACTAGCGGCGTCTGGGAATATTGGACGCAGTATTTT
CASSATGTSGVWEYWTQYF
>.|.|TRBJ1-1|TRBV6-6
TGTGCCAGCAGTTACCATCCAAGGGGGGGAAACACTGAAGCTTTCTTT
CASSYHPRGGNTEAFF
>.|.|TRBJ1-2|TRBV14
TGTGCCAGCAGCCAAGATCTTTTCCACGATTCTAACTATGGCTACACCTTC
CASSQDLFHDSNYGYTF